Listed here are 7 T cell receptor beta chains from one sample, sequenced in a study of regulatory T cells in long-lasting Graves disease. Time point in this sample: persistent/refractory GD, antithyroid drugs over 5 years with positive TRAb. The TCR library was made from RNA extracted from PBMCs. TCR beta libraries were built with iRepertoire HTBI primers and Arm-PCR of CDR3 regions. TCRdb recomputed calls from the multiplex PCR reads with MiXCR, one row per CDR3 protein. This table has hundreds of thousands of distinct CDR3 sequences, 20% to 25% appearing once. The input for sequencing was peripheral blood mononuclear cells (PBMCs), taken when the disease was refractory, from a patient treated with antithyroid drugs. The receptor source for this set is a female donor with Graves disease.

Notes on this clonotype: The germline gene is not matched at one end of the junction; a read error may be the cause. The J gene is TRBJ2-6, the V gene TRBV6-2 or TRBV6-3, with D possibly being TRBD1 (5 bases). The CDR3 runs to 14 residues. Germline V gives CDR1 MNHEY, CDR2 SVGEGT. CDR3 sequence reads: CASRESSGADVLTF. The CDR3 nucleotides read TGTGCCAGCAGGGAAAGCTCTGGGGCCGACGTCCTGACTTTC.

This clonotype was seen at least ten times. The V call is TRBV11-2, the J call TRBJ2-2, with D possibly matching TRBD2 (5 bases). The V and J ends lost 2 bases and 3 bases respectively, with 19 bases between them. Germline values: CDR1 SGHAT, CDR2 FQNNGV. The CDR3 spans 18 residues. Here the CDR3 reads CASSLRSDYPLDTGELFF. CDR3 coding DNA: TGTGCCAGCAGCTTAAGATCCGACTACCCTCTCGACACCGGGGAGCTGTTTTTT.

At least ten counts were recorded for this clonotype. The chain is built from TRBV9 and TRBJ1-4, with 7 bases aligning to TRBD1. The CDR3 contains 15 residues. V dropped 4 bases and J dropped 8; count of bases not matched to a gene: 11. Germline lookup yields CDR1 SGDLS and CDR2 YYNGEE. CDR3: CASSWGGTAEEKLFF. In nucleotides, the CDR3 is TGTGCCAGCAGCTGGGGGGGGACAGCAGAAGAAAAACTGTTTTTT.

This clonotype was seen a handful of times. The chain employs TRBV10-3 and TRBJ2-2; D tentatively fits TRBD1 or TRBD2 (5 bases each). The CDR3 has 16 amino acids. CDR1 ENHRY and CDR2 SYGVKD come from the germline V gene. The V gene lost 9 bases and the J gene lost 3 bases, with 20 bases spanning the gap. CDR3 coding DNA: TGTGCCATAGCACAACAGGACTTCGTTGACACCGGGGAGCTGTTTTTT. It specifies CAIAQQDFVDTGELFF.

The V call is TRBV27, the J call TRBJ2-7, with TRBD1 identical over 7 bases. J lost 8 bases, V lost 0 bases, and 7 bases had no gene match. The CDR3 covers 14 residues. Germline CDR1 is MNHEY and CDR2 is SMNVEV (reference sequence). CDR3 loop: CASSLSRSGGQQYF. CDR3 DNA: TGTGCCAGCAGTTTATCTCGGTCAGGGGGACAGCAGTACTTC.

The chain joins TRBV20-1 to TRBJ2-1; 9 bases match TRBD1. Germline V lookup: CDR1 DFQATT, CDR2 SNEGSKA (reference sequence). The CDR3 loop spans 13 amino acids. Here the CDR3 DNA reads TGCAGCGCGGGACAGGGACCCTACAATGAGCAGTTCTTC. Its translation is CSAGQGPYNEQFF.

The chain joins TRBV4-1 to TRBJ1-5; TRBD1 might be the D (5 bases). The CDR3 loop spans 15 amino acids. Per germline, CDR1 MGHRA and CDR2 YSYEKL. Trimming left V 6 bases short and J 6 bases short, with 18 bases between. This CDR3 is CASRGRDKGVQPQHF. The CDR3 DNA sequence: TGCGCCAGCAGAGGTCGGGATAAAGGGGTTCAGCCCCAGCATTTT.